The T cell receptor (beta chain) under discussion was sequenced for a study of somatic mutations in cytotoxic T cells in rheumatoid arthritis. The CDR3 runs to 16 residues. Looked up from germline, CDR1 is ENHRY and CDR2 is SYGVKD. The V end lost 10 bases, the J end lost 3 bases, and 23 bases lay between the germline ends. Repertoires were generated with immunoSEQ multiplex PCR, while TCRdb's copy carries only in-frame clones and drops some. The data show roughly 13,000 clones, with approximately 74% seen just once and around 28% held by the top ten. The TCR sequence derives from an adult with rheumatoid arthritis. The chain has TRBV10-3 and TRBJ2-3; D perhaps matches TRBD2 (5 bases). Sequenced input: CD8+ T cells sorted from blood. The CDR3 loop is CATRATAYTGTDTQYF. The DNA of the CDR3 is TGTGCCACTAGGGCCACGGCCTATACGGGGACAGATACGCAGTATTTT.